These 18 T cell receptor beta chains were sequenced from one sample in a study of blood T cell repertoires in COVID-19. Profiled with immunoSEQ multiplex PCR; TCRdb holds only in-frame clones, not every one. The profile shows roughly 52,000 clones, 87% of them singletons. The sequencing sample was made of peripheral blood. The receptors originated from a man aged 35-49 years with COVID-19, enrolled during active disease.

V gene TRBV30 combines with J gene TRBJ1-5; TRBD1 matches 10 bases. The trim removed 2 bases at V and 3 bases at J, leaving 4 bases unmatched. CDR3 size: 15 residues. The germline V gene encodes CDR1 GTSNPN and CDR2 SVGIG (reference sequence). This CDR3 is CAWSMGQGYNQPQHF. The CDR3 nucleotides read TGTGCCTGGAGTATGGGACAGGGGTACAATCAGCCCCAGCATTTT.

This chain uses TRBV7-6 with TRBJ1-3; D remains unclear. Trimming removed 5 bases from V and 0 bases from J, with 5 bases in between. The CDR3 totals 13 residues. Per germline, CDR1 SGHVS and CDR2 FNYEAQ. Written as DNA, the CDR3 is TGTGCCAGCAGCCCTTCCTCTGGAAACACCATATATTTT. The encoded protein is CASSPSSGNTIYF.

V gene TRBV6-1 combines with J gene TRBJ2-7; 7 bases fit TRBD1. CDR1 MNHNS and CDR2 SASEGT come from the germline V gene. The length of the CDR3 is 15 residues. J lost 4 bases, V lost 1 base, and 7 bases had no gene match. The CDR3 region is CASSEGTGAIYEQYF. The CDR3 DNA reads TGTGCCAGCAGTGAAGGAACAGGGGCAATTTACGAGCAGTACTTC.

The V gene is TRBV19, the J gene TRBJ2-1, with 9 bases fitting TRBD1. The CDR3 is made up of 15 amino acids. V was clipped by 3 bases and J by 2 bases; unmatched bases: 2. Germline values: CDR1 LNHDA, CDR2 SQIVND (reference sequence). The CDR3 sequence is CASSIGTGPYNEQFF. The CDR3 coding sequence is TGTGCCAGTAGTATTGGGACAGGGCCCTACAATGAGCAGTTCTTC.

The chain joins TRBV19 to TRBJ1-2; maybe TRBD1 (5 bases). The germline V gene encodes CDR1 LNHDA and CDR2 SQIVND (reference sequence). The CDR3 contains 14 residues. Trimming removed 4 bases from V and 0 bases from J, with 9 bases in between. CDR3 DNA sequence: TGTGCCAGTAGTAGCAGGGAAACTAACTATGGCTACACCTTC. Protein: CASSSRETNYGYTF.

V and J are TRBV14 and TRBJ2-3; TRBD1 matches at 9 bases. The J segment lost 3 bases and the V segment lost 1 base, leaving 5 bases of the junction unmatched. Germline V gene sequence: CDR1 SGHDN, CDR2 FVKESK. The CDR3 is made up of 16 amino acids. The CDR3 is CASSQGTGGNTDTQYF. For the CDR3, the DNA is TGTGCCAGCAGCCAAGGAACAGGGGGCAATACAGATACGCAGTATTTT.

V usage is TRBV6-2 or TRBV6-3 and J usage is TRBJ2-7; 9 bases match TRBD2. CDR3 length: 17 amino acids. Germline CDR1 is MNHEY and CDR2 is SVGEGT. Germline trimming cut 2 bases from V and 3 bases from J; bases unmatched to any gene: 11. The CDR3 DNA reads as TGTGCCAGCAGTTACCGACGTAGACTAGCGGCGATCTACGAGCAGTACTTC. Its translation: CASSYRRRLAAIYEQYF.

This rearrangement joins TRBV29-1 to TRBJ2-2; 7 bases align to TRBD1. The CDR3 covers 16 residues. Per germline, CDR1 SQVTM and CDR2 ANQGSEA. V gave up 5 bases and J gave up 2 bases; unmatched junction bases: 11. CDR3 residues: CSVLLLTGSNTGELFF. The CDR3 coding sequence is TGCAGCGTTCTCCTGCTGACAGGGAGTAACACCGGGGAGCTGTTTTTT.

This clone was seen only once. This rearrangement joins TRBV5-6 to TRBJ2-3, with D possibly being TRBD2 (6 bases). Per the germline V gene, CDR1 is SGHDT and CDR2 is YYEEEE. The length of the CDR3 is 16 residues. With 0 bases removed from V and 3 bases from J, the gap between germline ends came to 14 bases. CDR3 sequence (DNA): TGTGCCAGCAGCTTGGCCGGGGCGGGGACGACAGATACGCAGTATTTT. It specifies CASSLAGAGTTDTQYF.

The chain links TRBV5-1 to TRBJ1-2; D may be TRBD1 (6 bases). The CDR3 is made up of 14 amino acids. CDR1 is SGHRS and CDR2 is YFSETQ in the germline V gene. V lost 1 base to trimming and J lost 1 base, with 8 bases between them. This CDR3 reads CASSLQDSNYGYTF. Written as DNA, the CDR3 is TGCGCCAGCAGCTTGCAGGACAGTAACTATGGCTACACCTTC.

The chain joins TRBV15 to TRBJ1-3; 9 positions match TRBD1. V was pared by 4 bases and J by 4 bases, with 5 bases of the junction left unmatched. Germline values: CDR1 LNHNV, CDR2 YYDKDF (reference sequence). CDR3 size: 15 residues. The CDR3 region is CATSKDRGIGNTIYF. In nucleotides, the CDR3 is TGTGCCACCAGCAAGGACAGGGGAATAGGAAACACCATATATTTT.

J is TRBJ1-2 and V is TRBV5-6; D possibly corresponds to TRBD1 (6 bases). This CDR3 is built from 15 residues. Germline CDR1 and CDR2: SGHDT and YYEEEE. V was trimmed by 0 bases and J by 4 bases, leaving 13 bases between them. The CDR3 bases are TGTGCCAGCAGCTTGGATGTGGACAGAATCTATGGCTACACCTTC. This codes for CASSLDVDRIYGYTF.

The chain recombines TRBV4-1 with TRBJ2-5, with 7 nucleotides matching TRBD2. The V gene end was trimmed by 0 bases and the J gene end by 5 bases; junction bases not matched to a gene: 9. The CDR3 length is 16 residues. Germline lookup yields CDR1 MGHRA and CDR2 YSYEKL. CDR3 sequence: CASSQDGAGNRETQYF. DNA of the CDR3: TGCGCCAGCAGCCAAGATGGAGCGGGGAACCGGGAGACCCAGTACTTC.

The chain employs TRBV5-5 and TRBJ1-1, with 7 bases lining up with TRBD1. CDR1 is SGHKS and CDR2 is YYEKEE in the germline V gene (reference sequence). V lost 0 bases, J lost 5 bases, and 1 base stayed unmatched. The CDR3 is 13 residues long. The CDR3, as DNA: TGTGCCAGCAGCTTGGTCAGGGGGACTGAAGCTTTCTTT. It encodes CASSLVRGTEAFF.

The rearrangement links TRBV5-4 to TRBJ2-2, with TRBD2 matching 12 bases. Germline V gene data show CDR1 as SGHNT and CDR2 as YYREEE (reference sequence). V lost 3 bases, J lost 1 base, and 1 base stayed unmatched. This CDR3 has 16 residues. CDR3 protein: CASSSGLAGNTGELFF. As DNA, the CDR3 is TGTGCCAGCAGCTCGGGACTAGCGGGGAACACCGGGGAGCTGTTTTTT.

The V call is TRBV19, the J call TRBJ1-2; no reliable D call. The V and J ends lost 3 bases and 4 bases respectively, with 9 bases between them. Germline V gene data show CDR1 as LNHDA and CDR2 as SQIVND (reference sequence). This CDR3 has 13 residues. CDR3 residues: CASSIGETYGYTF. CDR3 bases: TGTGCCAGTAGTATCGGGGAGACCTATGGCTACACCTTC.

The chain recombines TRBV5-3 with TRBJ1-1; D not certain. TRBV5-3 is an ORF; its function is uncertain. The ends were cut back, 6 bases at V and 7 bases at J, with 13 bases in the middle. CDR3 size: 12 residues. CDR3 region: CARNSRVVEAFF. CDR3 nucleotides: TGTGCCAGAAACTCGAGGGTTGTTGAAGCTTTCTTT.

The J gene is TRBJ2-7, the V gene TRBV28, with unresolved D. Between the trimmed V and J ends, which lost 3 bases and 1 base, there was a span of 7 bases. The CDR3 runs to 13 residues. Looked up from germline, CDR1 is MDHEN and CDR2 is SYDVKM. The CDR3 DNA follows: TGTGCCAGCAGTTTCGAGTGGTCCTACGAGCAGTACTTC. This gives the protein CASSFEWSYEQYF.